This note documents a single T cell receptor beta chain sequence. Assay used: immunoSEQ multiplex PCR; TCRdb lists only in-frame clones, some missing. The sample carries about half a million clones, almost 80% recorded once. This entry is derived from a study of shared clonotypes between healthy human individuals. V was cut by 4 bases and J by 2 bases, with 12 bases left in between. The CDR3 sequence is 14 residues long. Germline loops: CDR1 MNHNS, CDR2 SASEGT. The chain links TRBV6-1 to TRBJ2-7; possibly TRBD2 for D (5 bases). The receptor was derived from a woman aged 40 to 50 in good health. Some clones in this sample may be carry-over from other donors' samples. The sequencing sample was made of PBMCs. The CDR3 sequence: CASSGLGEPYEQYF. The CDR3 nucleotides read TGTGCCAGCAGTGGCCTCGGGGAGCCCTACGAGCAGTACTTC.